The sequence of this T cell receptor (beta chain) was determined in a study of blood T cell repertoires in COVID-19. Study at large: Sites across the United States, Italy and Spain contributed samples from acute and convalescent COVID-19.

This clone was counted once. Germline assignment: CDR1 SGHDT and CDR2 YYEEEE. Trimming cost V 1 base and J 4 bases, with 2 bases left between them. CDR3 length: 11 amino acids. This table comes from immunoSEQ multiplex PCR, and its TCRdb copy is limited to in-frame clones, with some not included. Of more than 85,000 clones in the sample, roughly 90% were seen once. Material: peripheral blood. This TCR was recovered from a woman in her forties or fifties with COVID-19, enrolled during active disease. The chain recombines TRBV5-6 with TRBJ2-5; unclear D gene. The CDR3 spells CASSLRETQYF. The CDR3 bases are TGTGCCAGCAGCTTGCGAGAGACCCAGTACTTC. Looking up the rest from reference TRBV5-6 and TRBJ2-5 gives the full variable domain: DAGVTQSPTHLIKTRGQQVTLRCSPKSGHDTVSWYQQALGQGPQFIFQYYEEEERQRGNFPDRFSGHQFPNYSSELNVNALLLGDSALYLCASSLRETQYFGPGTRLLVL.